The 10 T cell receptor beta chains below all came from one sample that was sequenced in a study of identical twins' blood T cells. A single record per CDR3 protein comes from TCRdb applying MiXCR to the 5' RACE reads. The sample has fewer than 450,000 distinct CDR3 sequences; around 30% are singletons. The sequencing input was PBMCs. All receptors come from a woman aged 18 to 55 in good health.

This clonotype was counted between two and nine times. The chain employs TRBV5-1 and TRBJ2-1; unclear D gene. The CDR3 runs 13 residues. V was clipped by 0 bases and J by 7 bases, with 8 bases between them. The germline CDR1 and CDR2 sequences are SGHRS and YFSETQ. The DNA for the CDR3 is TGCGCCAGCAGCTTGGGGTACGGGAATGAGCAGTTCTTC. This translates into CASSLGYGNEQFF.

Only a few counts were recorded for this clonotype. This sequence joins TRBV29-1 and TRBJ1-1; D remains ambiguous. CDR1 is SQVTM, CDR2 ANQGSEA, per germline. The CDR3 loop spans 12 amino acids. The V end lost 4 bases, the J end lost 1 base, and 7 bases lay between the germline ends. The CDR3 loop reads CSVVYGNTEAFF. In DNA, the CDR3 is TGCAGCGTTGTGTACGGGAACACTGAAGCTTTCTTT.

The chain uses TRBV29-1 and TRBJ2-1; 7 bases fit TRBD2. Unmatched junction bases numbered 14, after V lost 4 bases and J lost 8 bases. This CDR3 has 15 residues. Germline loops: CDR1 SQVTM, CDR2 ANQGSEA. The CDR3 loop is CSVVPGGAGEDEQFF. In DNA form, the CDR3 reads TGCAGCGTTGTCCCAGGAGGGGCGGGAGAGGATGAGCAGTTCTTC.

The sample holds many counts of this clonotype. The chain is built from TRBV12-5 and TRBJ1-1; unclear D gene. The germline gives CDR1 LGHNT, CDR2 FRNRAP. V gave up 7 bases and J gave up 2 bases, with 20 bases separating them. This CDR3 is built from 16 residues. The CDR3 protein is CASALRVGRANTEAFF. The CDR3 DNA follows: TGTGCTAGTGCCCTGAGGGTAGGAAGGGCCAACACTGAAGCTTTCTTT.

The V call is TRBV5-1, the J call TRBJ1-1, with D possibly matching TRBD1 (6 bases). The CDR3 is 15 amino acids. V lost 2 bases and J 0 bases, leaving 11 bases between the germline ends. CDR1 SGHRS and CDR2 YFSETQ come from the germline V gene. CDR3 in amino acids: CASSFSGTMNTEAFF. In nucleotides, the CDR3 is TGCGCCAGCAGCTTTTCCGGGACAATGAACACTGAAGCTTTCTTT.

The rearrangement uses TRBV27 and TRBJ1-1; D not resolved. The germline V and J ends were trimmed by 5 bases and 14 bases, with 21 bases remaining between them. The CDR3 covers 13 residues. Germline loops: CDR1 MNHEY, CDR2 SMNVEV (reference sequence). The CDR3 sequence: CASSPNPAVSAFF. The CDR3 region has the DNA TGTGCCAGCAGTCCAAACCCTGCAGTTTCAGCCTTCTTT.

As to this clonotype: It may be a read error: a sequence one base away is much more abundant. The chain recombines TRBV5-1 with TRBJ2-1, with D possibly TRBD2 on 6 matching bases. V shed 8 bases and J shed 8 bases, with 17 bases lying between them. CDR3 length: 13 residues. Germline V gene sequence: CDR1 SGHRS, CDR2 YFSETQ. CDR3 sequence (DNA): TGCGCCAGTCGACTAGGGTGGGGGGATGAGCAGTTCTTC. Protein: CASRLGWGDEQFF.

This clonotype was detected only a few times. The CDR3 DNA reads TGTGCCAGCCCCGGGACAGACTATGGCTACACCTTC. Translating it yields CASPGTDYGYTF. The chain combines TRBV2 with TRBJ1-2; 7 bases match TRBD1. Germline values: CDR1 SNHLY, CDR2 FYNNEI. The CDR3 extends over 12 amino acids. V shed 8 bases, J shed 3 bases, and the junction held 3 bases outside the gene matches.

This clonotype was observed a few times. The chain joins TRBV7-2 to TRBJ2-1, with 7 bases fitting TRBD2. The germline V gene encodes CDR1 SGHTA and CDR2 FQGNSA. Germline trimming cut 7 bases from V and 7 bases from J; bases unmatched to any gene: 4. CDR3 length: 12 residues. CDR3 region: CASTTSPNEQFF. The CDR3 coding sequence is TGTGCCAGCACGACTAGCCCTAATGAGCAGTTCTTC. The full variable domain, in which reference TRBV7-2 and TRBJ2-1 provide the parts outside the CDR3, is GAGVSQSPSNKVTEKGKDVELRCDPISGHTALYWYRQSLGQGLEFLIYFQGNSAPDKSGLPSDRFSAERTGGSVSTLTIQRTQQEDSAVYLCASTTSPNEQFFGPGTRLTVL.

The sample holds a few counts of this clonotype. V is TRBV4-1 and J is TRBJ1-3, with TRBD1 identical over 9 bases. V shed 1 base, J shed 7 bases, and the junction held 8 bases outside the gene matches. From germline, CDR1 is MGHRA and CDR2 YSYEKL. The CDR3 consists of 16 residues. The CDR3 nucleotides are TGCGCCAGCAGCCAAGGGCCTACGACAGGGGGGAACACCATATATTTT. It encodes CASSQGPTTGGNTIYF.